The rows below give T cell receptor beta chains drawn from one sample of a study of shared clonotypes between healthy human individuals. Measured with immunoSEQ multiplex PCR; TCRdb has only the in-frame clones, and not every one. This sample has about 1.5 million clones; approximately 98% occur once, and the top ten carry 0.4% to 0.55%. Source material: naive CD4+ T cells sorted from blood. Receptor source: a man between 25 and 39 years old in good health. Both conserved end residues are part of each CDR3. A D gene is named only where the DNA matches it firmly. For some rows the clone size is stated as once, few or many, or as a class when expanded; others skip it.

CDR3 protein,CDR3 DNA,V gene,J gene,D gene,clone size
CASSESRTSGNIQYF,TGTGCCAGCAGTGAATCGAGGACTAGCGGAAACATTCAGTACTTC,TRBV6-1,TRBJ2-4,TRBD2,NA
CASSQDGTSGRYNEQFF,TGCGCCAGCAGCCAAGACGGGACTAGCGGGAGATACAATGAGCAGTTCTTC,TRBV4-1,TRBJ2-1,TRBD2,NA
CASSLSVRAETQYF,TGTGCCAGCAGCTTGAGTGTCAGGGCAGAGACCCAGTACTTC,TRBV5-5,TRBJ2-5,NA,NA
CASSVSPGKTEAFF,TGTGCCAGCAGTGTGTCGCCTGGGAAGACTGAAGCTTTCTTT,TRBV2,TRBJ1-1,NA,NA
CASSNRQGDYEQYF,TGTGCCAGTAGCAACAGACAGGGGGATTACGAGCAGTACTTC,TRBV19,TRBJ2-7,TRBD1,NA
CASSVRGQASANEQFF,TGTGCCAGCAGCGTCCGCGGACAGGCCTCGGCCAATGAGCAGTTCTTC,TRBV9,TRBJ2-1,TRBD1,NA
CASSGQGNVYGNEQFF,TGTGCCAGCAGCGGACAGGGTAATGTATATGGCAATGAGCAGTTCTTC,TRBV9,TRBJ2-1,TRBD1,NA
CASSPGADGQYF,TGTGCCAGCTCACCGGGAGCTGACGGGCAGTACTTC,TRBV18,TRBJ2-7,NA,NA
CASSSSTGVGHTEAFF,TGTGCCAGCAGTTCCTCTACAGGGGTCGGACACACTGAAGCTTTCTTT,TRBV28,TRBJ1-1,TRBD1,NA
CASSYSGGSSYEQYF,TGTGCCAGCAGTTACTCAGGGGGTAGCTCCTACGAGCAGTACTTC,TRBV6-5,TRBJ2-7,NA,NA
CASRGTGSSTEAFF,TGTGCCAGTAGGGGGACAGGGTCTTCAACTGAAGCTTTCTTT,TRBV19,TRBJ1-1,TRBD1,NA
CASSPPQSSYQETQYF,TGTGCCAGCTCACCACCGCAATCATCGTACCAAGAGACCCAGTACTTC,TRBV18,TRBJ2-5,NA,NA
CASSPPGGRGSYEQYF,TGTGCCAGCAGCCCCCCGGGGGGGCGCGGGTCCTACGAGCAGTACTTC,TRBV7-8,TRBJ2-7,TRBD2,NA
CASSLPALAGGHTGELFF,TGTGCCAGCAGTTTACCCGCACTAGCGGGAGGGCACACCGGGGAGCTGTTTTTT,TRBV28,TRBJ2-2,TRBD2,NA
CASSPGAATDTQYF,TGTGCCAGCTCACCAGGAGCGGCTACAGATACGCAGTATTTT,TRBV18,TRBJ2-3,NA,NA
CASSLGASTDTQYF,TGTGCCAGCAGCTTAGGTGCCAGCACAGATACGCAGTATTTT,TRBV11-3,TRBJ2-3,NA,NA
CATRGELETQYF,TGTGCCACCCGGGGAGAGTTGGAGACCCAGTACTTC,TRBV19,TRBJ2-5,NA,NA
CASSSGQGRGYTF,TGTGCCAGCAGCTCCGGACAGGGCCGAGGCTACACCTTC,TRBV7-9,TRBJ1-2,TRBD1,NA
CASSLTGLQAFF,TGTGCCAGCAGCTTGACTGGGTTACAAGCTTTCTTT,TRBV5-6,TRBJ1-1,NA,NA
CASSVETARGNTIYF,TGTGCCAGCAGCGTAGAGACAGCCCGTGGAAACACCATATATTTT,TRBV9,TRBJ1-3,NA,NA
CASSLIVAGELFF,TGTGCCAGCAGCTTAATAGTCGCCGGGGAGCTGTTTTTT,TRBV7-3,TRBJ2-2,NA,NA
CASSRTSGRSTDTQYF,TGCGCCAGCAGCAGGACTAGCGGGAGGAGCACAGATACGCAGTATTTT,TRBV5-1,TRBJ2-3,TRBD2,NA
CASSSREWADTQYF,TGTGCCAGCAGCTCACGGGAGTGGGCAGATACGCAGTATTTT,TRBV11-2,TRBJ2-3,NA,NA
CASSGGTPPLVSGNTIYF,TGTGCCAGCAGTGGTGGGACACCGCCGCTAGTCTCTGGAAACACCATATATTTT,TRBV6-1,TRBJ1-3,NA,NA
CASAFYRGLGTDTQYF,TGTGCCAGCGCCTTCTACAGGGGGCTCGGGACAGATACGCAGTATTTT,TRBV28,TRBJ2-3,TRBD1,NA
CASSPTERVRELFF,TGTGCCAGCAGTCCCACCGAGAGGGTCCGGGAGCTGTTTTTT,TRBV6-5,TRBJ2-2,NA,NA
CASSATTGAYEQYF,TGTGCCAGCAGTGCCACGACAGGGGCCTACGAGCAGTACTTC,TRBV6-1,TRBJ2-7,TRBD1,NA
CASSQTTWRTNTEAFF,TGCGCCAGCAGCCAAACCACGTGGAGGACCAACACTGAAGCTTTCTTT,TRBV4-3,TRBJ1-1,NA,NA
CASSATGGEQYF,TGTGCCAGCAGTGCAACAGGGGGCGAGCAGTACTTC,TRBV6-1,TRBJ2-7,TRBD1,NA
CSVDRPGGASDTQYF,TGCAGCGTTGACCGCCCGGGGGGCGCATCAGATACGCAGTATTTT,TRBV29-1,TRBJ2-3,NA,NA
CAWTMRRVGSGNTIYF,TGTGCCTGGACTATGCGCAGGGTAGGATCTGGAAACACCATATATTTT,TRBV30,TRBJ1-3,NA,NA
CTSSQDVAGSATNEKLFF,TGCACCAGCAGCCAAGATGTGGCAGGGTCCGCAACTAATGAAAAACTGTTTTTT,TRBV1,TRBJ1-4,NA,NA
CASSAPSGSVPYNEQFF,TGTGCCAGCAGCGCCCCCTCCGGGTCCGTCCCGTACAATGAGCAGTTCTTC,TRBV9,TRBJ2-1,NA,NA
CASSSSTGVIWAETQYF,TGTGCCAGCAGCTCCTCGACAGGGGTAATTTGGGCAGAGACCCAGTACTTC,TRBV5-4,TRBJ2-5,TRBD1,once
CASSDNNPRSSYNEQFF,TGTGCCAGCAGTGATAACAACCCACGGAGCTCCTACAATGAGCAGTTCTTC,TRBV2,TRBJ2-1,NA,NA
CASSENGRPRRYEQYF,TGCGCCAGCAGTGAGAACGGGAGGCCTAGAAGGTACGAGCAGTACTTC,TRBV10-1,TRBJ2-7,TRBD2,NA
CASRPNYGGELFF,TGTGCCAGCAGACCCAACTACGGCGGGGAGCTGTTTTTT,TRBV6-5,TRBJ2-2,NA,NA
CASSSAGTRGQETQYF,TGTGCCAGCAGTTCAGCCGGGACTAGGGGACAAGAGACCCAGTACTTC,TRBV5-4,TRBJ2-5,TRBD2,NA
CASSWTGHSSTDTQYF,TGCGCCAGCAGCTGGACGGGACATTCTAGCACAGATACGCAGTATTTT,TRBV5-1,TRBJ2-3,NA,NA
CASSPPTGQGYQETQYF,TGTGCCAGCAGCCCCCCCACCGGACAGGGGTACCAAGAGACCCAGTACTTC,TRBV9,TRBJ2-5,TRBD1,NA
CASSLSSGRRRGKNIQYF,TGTGCCAGCAGTTTATCGAGCGGGAGGCGTAGAGGCAAAAACATTCAGTACTTC,TRBV28,TRBJ2-4,TRBD2,NA
CASSLEITNTEAFF,TGCGCCAGCAGCTTAGAAATAACGAACACTGAAGCTTTCTTT,TRBV5-1,TRBJ1-1,NA,NA
CASSLVNSNTGYTF,TGTGCCAGCAGCTTAGTAAACAGCAATACGGGCTACACCTTC,TRBV7-9,TRBJ1-2,NA,NA
CASSFRGRPTEAFF,TGTGCCAGCAGTTTTAGGGGGCGCCCCACTGAAGCTTTCTTT,TRBV28,TRBJ1-1,TRBD1,NA
CASSLSVSGSRNEQFF,TGTGCCAGCAGCTTGAGTGTTAGCGGGAGTCGGAATGAGCAGTTCTTC,TRBV7-6,TRBJ2-1,TRBD2,NA
CASSHRLAGAYEQYF,TGTGCCAGCAGTCACAGACTAGCGGGTGCCTACGAGCAGTACTTC,TRBV6-6,TRBJ2-7,TRBD2,NA
CASSNLRPGTDTQYF,TGTGCCAGCAGCAACCTCCGGCCGGGCACAGATACGCAGTATTTT,TRBV11-2,TRBJ2-3,NA,NA
CASSRDRGYEQYF,TGTGCCAGCAGTCGGGACAGGGGTTACGAGCAGTACTTC,TRBV2,TRBJ2-7,TRBD1,NA
CASSLRQLNEQFF,TGTGCCAGCAGTTTGAGACAGCTCAATGAGCAGTTCTTC,TRBV28,TRBJ2-1,NA,NA
CASSSPRGSGRAYEQYF,TGTGCCAGCAGCTCTCCTAGAGGTAGCGGGAGGGCCTACGAGCAGTACTTC,TRBV7-6,TRBJ2-7,TRBD2,NA
CASSPPPGEKLFF,TGTGCCAGCAGCCCCCCTCCGGGGGAAAAACTGTTTTTT,TRBV28,TRBJ1-4,NA,NA
CASNLGLLPTGELFF,TGCGCCAGCAACCTGGGACTTCTTCCCACCGGGGAGCTGTTTTTT,TRBV5-1,TRBJ2-2,NA,NA
CASSNLDRNTEAFF,TGTGCCAGCAGCAACCTAGACAGAAACACTGAAGCTTTCTTT,TRBV21-1,TRBJ1-1,NA,NA